This T cell receptor beta chain derives from a study of T cell responses to AZD1222 COVID-19 vaccine. Measured with immunoSEQ multiplex PCR; TCRdb has only the in-frame clones, and not every one. The sample carries approximately 30,000 clones, around 92% recorded once. Study-wide results and caveats: Among the donors, most were white British and more were female, and clonal diversity was possibly underestimated. Baseline seropositives among AZD1222 recipients totaled only five to seven. Only after the peak T cell response were repertoires sampled.

In the case of this clone: Its antigen is still unknown.

This receptor was identified in an adult who received the AZD1222 COVID-19 vaccine. Sequencing was performed on peripheral blood, taken 28 days after the second AZD1222 dose.

CDR3 amino acids: CASRIGQGVIAFF. CDR3 DNA sequence: TGTGCCAGTCGGATCGGACAGGGGGTTATAGCTTTCTTT. The V call is TRBV19, the J call TRBJ1-1; TRBD1 aligns across 10 bases. Germline-derived CDR1 and CDR2 are LNHDA and SQIVND (reference sequence). The CDR3 sequence is 13 residues long. The V gene end was trimmed by 8 bases and the J gene end by 10 bases; junction bases not matched to a gene: 10.